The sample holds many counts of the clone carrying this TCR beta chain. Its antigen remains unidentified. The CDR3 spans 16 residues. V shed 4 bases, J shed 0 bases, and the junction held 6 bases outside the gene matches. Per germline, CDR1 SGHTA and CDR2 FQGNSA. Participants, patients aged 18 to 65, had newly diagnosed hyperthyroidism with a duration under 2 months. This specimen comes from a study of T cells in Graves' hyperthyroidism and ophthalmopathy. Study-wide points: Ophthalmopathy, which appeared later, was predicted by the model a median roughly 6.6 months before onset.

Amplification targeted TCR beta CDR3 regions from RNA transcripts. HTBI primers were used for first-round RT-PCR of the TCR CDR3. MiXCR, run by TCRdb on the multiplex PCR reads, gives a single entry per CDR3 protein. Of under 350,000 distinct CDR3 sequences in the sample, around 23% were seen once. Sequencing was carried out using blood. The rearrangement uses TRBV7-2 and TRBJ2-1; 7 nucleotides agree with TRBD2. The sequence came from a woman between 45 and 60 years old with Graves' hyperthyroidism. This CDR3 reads CASSSSGYSSYNEQFF. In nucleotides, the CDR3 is TGTGCCAGCAGCTCTAGCGGTTACAGCTCCTACAATGAGCAGTTCTTC.